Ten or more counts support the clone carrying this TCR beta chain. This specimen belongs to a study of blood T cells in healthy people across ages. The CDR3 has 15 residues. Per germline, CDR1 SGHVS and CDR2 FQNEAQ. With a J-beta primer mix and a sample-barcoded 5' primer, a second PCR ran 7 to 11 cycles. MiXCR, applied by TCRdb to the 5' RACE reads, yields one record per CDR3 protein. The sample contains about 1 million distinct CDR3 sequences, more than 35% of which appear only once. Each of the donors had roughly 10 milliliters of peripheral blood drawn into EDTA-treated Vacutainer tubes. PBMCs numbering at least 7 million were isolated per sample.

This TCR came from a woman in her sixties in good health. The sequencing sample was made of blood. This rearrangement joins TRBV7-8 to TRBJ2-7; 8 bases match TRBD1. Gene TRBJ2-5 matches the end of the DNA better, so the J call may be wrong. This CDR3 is CASSLRGQGLQTQYF. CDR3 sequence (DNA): TGTGCCAGCAGCTTGAGAGGACAGGGCCTTCAGACCCAGTACTTC.